The present T cell receptor beta chain was sequenced within a study of blood T cell repertoires in COVID-19. Background on the study: COVID-19 samples from acute and convalescent phases originated in the United States, Italy and Spain. In each case, the material was cDNA or gDNA derived from T cells, B-cell-depleted T cells, or PBMCs.

Germline loops: CDR1 SGDLS, CDR2 YYNGEE. The CDR3 consists of 16 residues. J was trimmed by 10 bases and V by 0 bases; bases with no gene match: 6. This clone was seen a single time. Repertoires were generated with immunoSEQ multiplex PCR, while TCRdb's copy carries only in-frame clones and drops some. The table records 170,000 or so clones, around 80% of them present only once. This TCR came from a woman aged 40 to 49 with COVID-19, enrolled during active disease. V is TRBV9 and J is TRBJ2-1; 14 bases match TRBD2. Sequencing was carried out using peripheral blood. The CDR3 protein is CASSVGLAGGDREQFF. The CDR3 region has the DNA TGTGCCAGCAGCGTAGGACTAGCGGGAGGGGACCGAGAGCAGTTCTTC. The whole variable domain, remainder taken from reference TRBV9 and TRBJ2-1, is DSGVTQTPKHLITATGQRVTLRCSPRSGDLSVYWYQQSLDQGLQFLIQYYNGEERAKGNILERFSAQQFPDLHSELNLSSLELGDSALYFCASSVGLAGGDREQFFGPGTRLTVL.